These T cell receptor beta chains were read from a single sample in a study of CD4+ T cells in melanoma. The repertoire was sequenced with immunoSEQ multiplex PCR; TCRdb's copy has only in-frame clones and lacks some. Here the sample spans 120,000 to 150,000 clones, 80% to 95% being singletons. These receptors were taken from a human donor with melanoma. CDR3s include the opening cysteine and the closing phenylalanine or tryptophan. The D gene is left open where the match is weak. Size is stated for part of the rows, as once, few or many counts, or as a class when the clone is expanded.

abundance	d_gene	v_gene	j_gene	CDR3aa	CDR3nt
-	-	TRBV15	TRBJ2-2	CATSSGGNTGELFF	TGTGCCACCAGCAGCGGGGGGAACACCGGGGAGCTGTTTTTT
-	-	TRBV11-2	TRBJ1-2	CASSSLRVVQGSDGYTF	TGTGCCAGCAGCTCGTTAAGGGTAGTACAGGGATCGGATGGCTACACCTTC
-	-	TRBV7-9	TRBJ1-4	CASRRSANEKLFF	TGTGCCAGCAGGAGGTCAGCTAATGAAAAACTGTTTTTT
-	-	TRBV30	TRBJ2-3	CAWSPGLTDTQYF	TGTGCCTGGAGTCCCGGACTTACAGATACGCAGTATTTT
-	TRBD1	TRBV7-3	TRBJ2-5	CASSLSGQGETQYF	TGTGCCAGCAGCCTAAGCGGACAGGGAGAGACCCAGTACTTC
-	-	TRBV30	TRBJ1-2	CAWSVLGLGYGYTF	TGTGCCTGGAGTGTATTGGGGCTTGGCTATGGCTACACCTTC
-	-	TRBV30	TRBJ1-3	CACGVGRVRSGNTIYF	TGTGCCTGCGGGGTGGGTCGGGTGAGGTCTGGAAACACCATATATTTT
-	-	TRBV10-1	TRBJ2-3	CASSERIGLAQYF	TGCGCCAGCAGTGAGCGGATTGGGCTGGCGCAGTATTTT
-	TRBD2	TRBV7-3	TRBJ2-1	CASSPSGASGYNEQFF	TGTGCCAGCAGCCCCTCAGGCGCTAGCGGCTACAATGAGCAGTTCTTC
-	-	TRBV29-1	TRBJ1-5	CSVSQGYYQPQHF	TGCAGCGTTTCCCAGGGATATTATCAGCCCCAGCATTTT
-	TRBD2	TRBV5-1	TRBJ2-3	CASSLGPGAGGTDTQYF	TGCGCCAGCAGCTTGGGTCCCGGAGCGGGGGGGACAGATACGCAGTATTTT
-	TRBD1	TRBV5-1	TRBJ2-5	CASSPGTGPETQYF	TGCGCCAGCAGTCCCGGGACAGGTCCAGAGACCCAGTACTTC
-	-	TRBV5-1	TRBJ1-1	CASSLTRGGTEAFF	TGCGCCAGCAGCTTGACTCGGGGAGGCACTGAAGCTTTCTTT
-	-	TRBV7-6	TRBJ2-1	CASSGKSGTANNEQFF	TGTGCCAGCAGCGGGAAGTCCGGGACGGCCAACAATGAGCAGTTCTTC
-	-	TRBV29-1	TRBJ1-1	CSVQGRMNTEAFF	TGCAGCGTTCAGGGACGGATGAACACTGAAGCTTTCTTT
-	-	TRBV5-6	TRBJ1-2	CASSSSRDQMAYGYTF	TGTGCCAGCAGCTCCAGCCGGGACCAGATGGCGTATGGCTACACCTTC
-	-	TRBV5-4	TRBJ1-1	CASSLFLGIAGNTEAFF	TGTGCCAGCAGCTTATTTCTCGGGATTGCGGGGAACACTGAAGCTTTCTTT
-	-	TRBV4-2	TRBJ1-1	CASSQPGYRTEAFF	TGTGCCAGCAGCCAACCAGGGTATCGCACTGAAGCTTTCTTT
-	TRBD1	TRBV19	TRBJ1-5	CASSIMVGQAAFERSAQHF	TGTGCCAGTAGTATTATGGTTGGACAGGCCGCGTTTGAGAGATCAGCCCAGCATTTT
-	-	TRBV2	TRBJ2-7	CASGSDRTARASYEQYF	TGTGCCAGCGGCTCCGATCGGACAGCCCGGGCAAGTTACGAGCAGTACTTC
-	TRBD2	TRBV2	TRBJ2-7	CASDLAGGPVEQYF	TGTGCCAGCGACCTTGCGGGGGGGCCAGTCGAGCAGTACTTC
-	-	TRBV5-1	TRBJ2-3	CASSWEGAADTQYF	TGCGCCAGCAGCTGGGAGGGGGCAGCCGATACGCAGTATTTT
-	-	TRBV6-5	TRBJ2-2	CASSYSTVNTGELFF	TGTGCCAGCAGTTACTCGACCGTGAACACCGGGGAGCTGTTTTTT
-	TRBD1	TRBV7-2	TRBJ1-2	CASSWTGQGVGGYTF	TGTGCCAGCAGCTGGACAGGACAGGGTGTCGGTGGCTACACCTTC
-	TRBD2	TRBV5-1	TRBJ2-1	CASSLGGTKAYNEQFF	TGCGCCAGCAGCTTGGGTGGGACTAAAGCCTACAATGAGCAGTTCTTC
-	-	TRBV5-1	TRBJ1-2	CASSLGGDGSYGYTF	TGCGCCAGCAGCTTGGGGGGGGACGGATCCTATGGCTACACCTTC
-	-	TRBV30	TRBJ2-2	CAWSVPSRDTGELFF	TGTGCCTGGAGTGTACCGTCTAGGGATACCGGGGAGCTGTTTTTT
-	-	TRBV21-1	TRBJ2-1	CASRHNGDWSYNEQFF	TGTGCCAGCAGACATAATGGGGATTGGTCCTACAATGAGCAGTTCTTC
-	TRBD1	TRBV5-1	TRBJ1-4	CASSSGQGATNEKLFF	TGCGCCAGCAGCTCGGGACAGGGGGCAACTAATGAAAAACTGTTTTTT
-	-	TRBV5-1	TRBJ1-1	CASSPGSANLNTEAFF	TGCGCCAGCAGCCCGGGGTCAGCCAACCTGAACACTGAAGCTTTCTTT
few	-	TRBV28	TRBJ1-5	CASSPDRRQPQHF	TGTGCCAGCAGTCCCGACCGGCGGCAGCCCCAGCATTTT
once	-	TRBV2	TRBJ2-7	CASSPQGYEQYF	TGTGCCAGCAGTCCACAGGGCTACGAGCAGTACTTC
-	TRBD1	TRBV6-5	TRBJ2-2	CASSRQGLAGELFF	TGTGCCAGCAGTCGACAGGGGCTGGCCGGGGAGCTGTTTTTT